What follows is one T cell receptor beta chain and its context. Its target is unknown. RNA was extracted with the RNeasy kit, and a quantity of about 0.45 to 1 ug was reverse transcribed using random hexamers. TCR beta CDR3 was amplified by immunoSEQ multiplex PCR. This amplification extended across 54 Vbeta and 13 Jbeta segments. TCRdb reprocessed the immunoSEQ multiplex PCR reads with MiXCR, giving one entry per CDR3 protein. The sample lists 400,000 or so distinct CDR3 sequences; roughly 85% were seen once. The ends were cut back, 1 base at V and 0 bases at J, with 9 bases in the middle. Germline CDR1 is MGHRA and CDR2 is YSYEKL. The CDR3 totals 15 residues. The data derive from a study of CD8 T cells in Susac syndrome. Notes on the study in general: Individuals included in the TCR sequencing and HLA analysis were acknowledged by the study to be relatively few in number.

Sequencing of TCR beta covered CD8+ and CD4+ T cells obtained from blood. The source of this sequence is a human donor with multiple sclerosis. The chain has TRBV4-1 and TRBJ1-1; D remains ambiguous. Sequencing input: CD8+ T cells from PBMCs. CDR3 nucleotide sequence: TGCGCCAGCAGCCAAGGGAACCTAATGAACACTGAAGCTTTCTTT. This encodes CASSQGNLMNTEAFF.